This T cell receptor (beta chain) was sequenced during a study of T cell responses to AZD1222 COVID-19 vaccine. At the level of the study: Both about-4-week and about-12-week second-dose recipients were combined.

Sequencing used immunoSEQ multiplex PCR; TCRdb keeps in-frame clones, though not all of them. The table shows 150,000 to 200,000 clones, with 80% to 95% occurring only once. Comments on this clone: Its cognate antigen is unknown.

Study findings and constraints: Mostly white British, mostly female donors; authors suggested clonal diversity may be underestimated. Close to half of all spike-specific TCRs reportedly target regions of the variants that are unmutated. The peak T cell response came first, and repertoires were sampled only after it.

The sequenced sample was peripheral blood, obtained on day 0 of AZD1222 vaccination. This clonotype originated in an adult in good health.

CDR3 region: CASSQDARGLETQYF. The CDR3, as DNA: TGTGCCAGCAGCCAAGATGCTAGGGGTCTCGAGACCCAGTACTTC. The chain links TRBV3-1 (or the pseudogene TRBV3-2) to TRBJ2-5; maybe TRBD1 (5 bases). The CDR3 is made up of 15 amino acids. V lost 0 bases, J lost 5 bases, and 13 bases lay in between. Per the germline V gene, CDR1 is LGHDT and CDR2 is YNNKEL (reference sequence).